This entry lists 7 T cell receptor beta chains sequenced from one sample in a study of OX40 agonist ivuxolimab in advanced cancers. The data were produced by immunoSEQ multiplex PCR, yet TCRdb's version contains in-frame clones alone and is incomplete. In the table there are some 70,000 clones, approximately 84% of which are singletons. Sequenced here: CD4+ or CD8+ T cells sorted from blood, sampled in a trial of the OX40 agonist ivuxolimab. All receptors derive from an adult with an advanced solid tumor such as melanoma, head and neck, liver or kidney cancer.

The rearrangement uses TRBV5-1 and TRBJ2-7, with D possibly being TRBD1 or TRBD2 (5 bases each). The CDR3 contains 14 residues. Trimming took 3 bases from V and 4 from J, leaving 14 bases between them. Germline CDR1 reads SGHRS; CDR2 reads YFSETQ. The CDR3 bases are TGCGCCAGCAGCTCCGGGACCCAGCTTTACGAGCAGTACTTC. Translation gives CASSSGTQLYEQYF. Combining the CDR3 with reference TRBV5-1 and TRBJ2-7 gives the whole variable domain KAGVTQTPRYLIKTRGQQVTLSCSPISGHRSVSWYQQTPGQGLQFLFEYFSETQRNKGNFPGRFSGRQFSNSRSEMNVSTLELGDSALYLCASSSGTQLYEQYFGPGTRLTVT.

This sequence joins TRBV7-7 and TRBJ1-1; no clear D. This CDR3 is built from 13 residues. Deletions cut 2 bases from V and 1 base from J, with 5 bases between. The germline CDR1 and CDR2 sequences are SSHAT and FNYEAQ (reference sequence). The CDR3 loop is CASSLRGNTEAFF. CDR3 DNA sequence: TGTGCCAGCAGCTTAAGAGGGAACACTGAAGCTTTCTTT.

The gene calls are TRBV7-3 and TRBJ2-2; D possibly matches TRBD1 or TRBD2 (5 bases each). Germline CDR1 SGHTA, CDR2 FQGTGA. V lost 2 bases and J 5 bases, leaving 12 bases between the germline ends. This CDR3 spans 15 amino acids. CDR3 residues: CASSLGAGTTGELFF. As DNA, the CDR3 is TGTGCCAGCAGCTTAGGGGCGGGCACTACCGGGGAGCTGTTTTTT.

The chain uses TRBV10-3 and TRBJ2-1; TRBD1 agrees at 7 bases. J lost 3 bases, V lost 5 bases, and 1 base had no gene match. The CDR3 runs 13 residues. The germline CDR1 and CDR2 sequences are ENHRY and SYGVKD. CDR3 in amino acids: CAISQGDYNEQFF. In DNA, the CDR3 is TGTGCCATCAGTCAGGGGGACTACAATGAGCAGTTCTTC.

This chain links TRBV19 with TRBJ2-1, with 11 nucleotides matching TRBD1. The length of the CDR3 is 16 residues. Germline CDR1 is LNHDA and CDR2 is SQIVND (reference sequence). The junction had 9 bases not matched to a gene; V was cut back by 8 bases and J by 3 bases. DNA of the CDR3: TGTGCCAGTTCCAAGGACAGGGGGCCTGGCTACAATGAGCAGTTCTTC. Amino acids: CASSKDRGPGYNEQFF.

The chain employs TRBV5-4 and TRBJ2-7, with no clear D. V dropped 1 base and J dropped 4 bases, with 18 bases sitting between them. The germline V gene has CDR1 SGHNT and CDR2 YYREEE (reference sequence). The CDR3 spans 16 residues. CDR3 loop: CASSLNSLAIRYEQYF. CDR3 nucleotides: TGTGCCAGCAGCTTGAATTCGCTTGCGATAAGATACGAGCAGTACTTC. Using reference TRBV5-4 and TRBJ2-7 for the parts outside the CDR3, the full variable domain is ETGVTQSPTHLIKTRGQQVTLRCSSQSGHNTVSWYQQALGQGPQFIFQYYREEENGRGNFPPRFSGLQFPNYSSELNVNALELDDSALYLCASSLNSLAIRYEQYFGPGTRLTVT.

This clone was recorded only once. This sequence joins TRBV7-2 and TRBJ2-2; 7 bases align to TRBD2. V was pared by 6 bases and J by 5 bases, with 6 bases of the junction left unmatched. This CDR3 is 14 amino acids long. Germline CDR1 is SGHTA and CDR2 is FQGNSA. The CDR3 coding sequence is TGTGCCAGCAGGGGAGGGAGGCGAACCGGGGAGCTGTTTTTT. Protein sequence: CASRGGRRTGELFF.